This TCR beta chain was observed in a study of cytomegalovirus exposure and HLA in healthy donors. Of note for this clone: Its antigen remains unknown.

This CDR3 is built from 15 residues. Germline V CDR1 and CDR2: SGHNT, YYREEE (reference sequence). V shed 3 bases and J 5 bases; nucleotides not matched to a gene: 9. Use of 60 Vbeta and 13 Jbeta primers characterized the PCR. Clones were sequenced by immunoSEQ multiplex PCR, and TCRdb holds only the in-frame ones, with some missing. The sample table sets out tens of thousands of clones. Study-level findings and limits: There were approximately 150 TCR beta chains listed as cytomegalovirus-associated.

The source material was PBMCs. The TCR sequence derives from a man between 45 and 60 years old in good health and CMV-seropositive. This chain joins TRBV5-4 and TRBJ2-5; 8 positions match TRBD2. The CDR3 is CASSSGAGALETQYF. The CDR3 region has the DNA TGTGCCAGCAGCTCCGGAGCGGGAGCTCTGGAGACCCAGTACTTC.